Listed here are 23 T cell receptor beta chains from one sample, sequenced in a study of control samples from healthy donors and cancer patients. Repertoires were generated with immunoSEQ multiplex PCR, while TCRdb's copy carries only in-frame clones and drops some. The sample yields roughly 200,000 clones, roughly 94% seen once. The sequenced material came from blood. The source of these receptors is a man over 45 in good health.

This chain connects TRBV18 to TRBJ2-7; D possibly corresponds to TRBD1 (5 bases). Trimming pared 3 bases from V and 0 bases from J, leaving 9 bases between. CDR1 is KGHSH and CDR2 is LQKENI in the germline V gene. The CDR3 spans 14 residues. The CDR3 DNA reads as TGTGCCAGCTCACCTGCAGGGTCCTCCTACGAGCAGTACTTC. It specifies CASSPAGSSYEQYF. Variable domain in full (rest from reference TRBV18 and TRBJ2-7): NAGVMQNPRHLVRRRGQEARLRCSPMKGHSHVYWYRQLPEEGLKFMVYLQKENIIDESGMPKERFSAEFPKEGPSILRIQQVVRGDSAAYFCASSPAGSSYEQYFGPGTRLTVT.

The rearrangement links TRBV13 to TRBJ2-7, with 10 positions matching TRBD1. V lost 0 bases and J lost 3; bases outside the gene matches: 2. Germline-derived CDR1 and CDR2 are PRHDT and FYEKMQ (reference sequence). The CDR3 contains 15 residues. The CDR3 DNA is TGTGCCAGCAGCTTAGGAGGACAGGGGGGCTACGAGCAGTACTTC. This encodes CASSLGGQGGYEQYF.

The chain joins TRBV15 to TRBJ1-1; 8 nucleotides match TRBD1. The CDR3 loop spans 14 amino acids. The J segment lost 2 bases and the V segment lost 2 bases, leaving 1 base of the junction unmatched. Germline V lookup: CDR1 LNHNV, CDR2 YYDKDF (reference sequence). CDR3 protein: CATSRQGANTEAFF. The CDR3 DNA follows: TGTGCCACCAGCAGACAGGGGGCAAACACTGAAGCTTTCTTT.

The chain couples TRBV28 to TRBJ1-1, with 7 bases identical to TRBD1. After removal of 2 bases from V and 3 bases from J, the junction contained 3 bases not matched to a gene. The CDR3 has 14 amino acids. Per germline, CDR1 MDHEN and CDR2 SYDVKM. DNA of the CDR3: TGTGCCAGCAGTTTACAGGGGGTGGACACTGAAGCTTTCTTT. Translation: CASSLQGVDTEAFF.

The rearrangement uses TRBV27 and TRBJ2-5; D is tentatively TRBD1 or TRBD2 (5 bases each). Trimming cost V 7 bases and J 5 bases, with 17 bases left between them. CDR3 size: 14 residues. Germline V lookup: CDR1 MNHEY, CDR2 SMNVEV (reference sequence). The CDR3 nucleotides are TGTGCCAGCACCTCAGTTTGGGGGTTGGAGACCCAGTACTTC. Translating it yields CASTSVWGLETQYF.

V usage is TRBV5-1 and J usage is TRBJ1-1, with a tentative D call TRBD1 (6 bases). The germline V gene has CDR1 SGHRS and CDR2 YFSETQ. The CDR3 has 13 amino acids. V lost 4 bases to trimming and J lost 1 base, with 8 bases between them. For the CDR3, the DNA is TGCGCCAGCAGCGAGGGACAGAACACTGAAGCTTTCTTT. It specifies CASSEGQNTEAFF.

The table lists this clone with a count of one. CDR3 nucleotides: TGTGCCACCAGTGATTTGCGGGGAGGAGAACAGGGTGGGTACAATGAGCAGTTCTTC. This translates into CATSDLRGGEQGGYNEQFF. The V and J genes are TRBV24-1 and TRBJ2-1; tentatively, D is TRBD1 or TRBD2 (6 bases each). The CDR3 is made up of 19 amino acids. CDR1 is KGHDR, CDR2 SFDVKD, per germline. Between the trimmed V and J ends, which lost 0 bases and 4 bases, there was a span of 21 bases.

The genes are TRBV18 and TRBJ2-7; D is uncertain. Germline V lookup: CDR1 KGHSH, CDR2 LQKENI. V was clipped by 4 bases and J by 3 bases, with 10 bases between them. This CDR3 contains 13 residues. Written as DNA, the CDR3 is TGTGCCAGCTCACTTGAAGGGAACTACGAGCAGTACGTC. It is translated as CASSLEGNYEQYV.

The chain recombines TRBV2 with TRBJ1-2; TRBD1 agrees at 9 bases. The ends lost 7 bases at V and 8 bases at J; junction bases unmatched: 11. The CDR3 extends over 14 amino acids. The germline gives CDR1 SNHLY, CDR2 FYNNEI. CDR3 protein: CASISNRGPQGYTF. The CDR3 region has the DNA TGTGCCAGCATTTCGAACAGGGGGCCCCAGGGCTACACCTTC.

The J gene is TRBJ1-1, the V gene TRBV18, with D perhaps TRBD1 (6 bases). Per germline, CDR1 KGHSH and CDR2 LQKENI. V shed 8 bases and J shed 4 bases, with 14 bases lying between them. The CDR3 totals 13 residues. The CDR3 loop reads CASGRGGLTEAFF. CDR3 in DNA: TGTGCCAGCGGGAGGGGGGGCCTCACTGAAGCTTTCTTT.

V gene TRBV29-1 combines with J gene TRBJ2-5, with 8 bases fitting TRBD2. V lost 4 bases to trimming and J lost 5 bases; unmatched junction nucleotides: 9. The germline gives CDR1 SQVTM, CDR2 ANQGSEA. CDR3 length: 14 residues. In nucleotides, the CDR3 is TGCAGCGTTGTAGCGGGGACCAAAAGGGAGACCCAGTACTTC. Translated: CSVVAGTKRETQYF.

This chain joins TRBV30 and TRBJ2-1; D may be TRBD2 (6 bases). The V and J ends lost 3 bases and 1 base respectively, with 16 bases between them. Germline CDR1 and CDR2: GTSNPN and SVGIG (reference sequence). The CDR3 runs to 16 residues. In DNA form, the CDR3 reads TGTGCCTGGAGGGGGCTGCGGGGTGGGTCCTACAATGAGCAGTTCTTC. This codes for CAWRGLRGGSYNEQFF.

This chain connects TRBV5-5 to TRBJ1-5; D gene ambiguous. V lost 4 bases, J lost 7 bases, and 9 bases lay in between. The germline V gene encodes CDR1 SGHKS and CDR2 YYEKEE (reference sequence). The CDR3 runs to 12 residues. This chain's CDR3 is CASSADTQPQHF. The CDR3, as DNA: TGTGCCAGCAGCGCGGATACACAGCCCCAGCATTTT.

CDR3 in amino acids: CASSSSAYAYNEQFF. The DNA of the CDR3 is TGTGCCAGCAGCTCTAGCGCGTACGCCTACAATGAGCAGTTCTTC. The chain recombines TRBV3-1 (or the pseudogene TRBV3-2) with TRBJ2-1, with D possibly matching TRBD2 (6 bases). The CDR3 consists of 15 residues. V was trimmed by 5 bases and J by 2 bases, leaving 13 bases between them. Per germline, CDR1 LGHDT and CDR2 YNNKEL (reference sequence).

The V call is TRBV5-4, the J call TRBJ2-1, with D perhaps TRBD1 or TRBD2 (5 bases each). V dropped 2 bases and J dropped 5 bases, with 8 bases sitting between them. Germline loops: CDR1 SGHNT, CDR2 YYREEE (reference sequence). This CDR3 has 13 amino acids. The CDR3: CASSFGTNNEQFF. CDR3 bases: TGTGCCAGCAGCTTCGGGACGAACAATGAGCAGTTCTTC.

V is TRBV6-5 and J is TRBJ2-7; the match to TRBD1 covers 9 bases. CDR1 and CDR2 (germline): MNHEY, SVGAGI. J lost 1 base, V lost 0 bases, and 4 bases had no gene match. This CDR3 contains 16 residues. The CDR3 is CASSYSLGQGSYEQYF. In DNA, the CDR3 is TGTGCCAGCAGTTACTCCCTGGGACAGGGTTCCTACGAGCAGTACTTC.

CDR3 amino acids: CASSYSVNYGYTF. In DNA, the CDR3 is TGTGCCAGCAGTTATTCAGTTAACTATGGCTACACCTTC. This rearrangement joins TRBV6-5 to TRBJ1-2, with no clear D. CDR3 size: 13 residues. The V and J ends lost 3 bases and 1 base respectively, with 6 bases between them. CDR1 and CDR2 from the germline V gene are MNHEY and SVGAGI.

This chain links TRBV5-6 with TRBJ2-5; the match to TRBD2 covers 7 bases. The CDR3 is 15 residues long. V shed 4 bases and J 7 bases; nucleotides not matched to a gene: 13. Germline V gives CDR1 SGHDT, CDR2 YYEEEE. CDR3 loop: CASSGDYAGSGTQYF. In DNA, the CDR3 is TGTGCCAGCAGCGGGGACTATGCAGGATCAGGGACCCAGTACTTC.

This chain links TRBV28 with TRBJ2-5; 7 nucleotides agree with TRBD1. Germline V gene sequence: CDR1 MDHEN, CDR2 SYDVKM. The CDR3 length is 15 residues. V lost 11 bases, J lost 6 bases, and 18 bases stayed unmatched. The chain's CDR3 is CARQGWTHGGKTQYF. CDR3 coding DNA: TGTGCCCGACAGGGCTGGACACACGGCGGAAAGACCCAGTACTTC.

In its sample, this clone was seen once. The CDR3 DNA is TGTGCCACCAGTGTTAGTAAACTAGCGGGGGGGACGAACACCGGGGAGCTGTTTTTT. This translates into CATSVSKLAGGTNTGELFF. The rearrangement uses TRBV24-1 and TRBJ2-2, with 13 bases identical to TRBD2. From germline, CDR1 is KGHDR and CDR2 SFDVKD. The CDR3 is made up of 19 amino acids. V lost 5 bases and J lost 0; bases outside the gene matches: 8.

This chain links TRBV10-3 with TRBJ2-7; 7 nucleotides match TRBD1. In germline, CDR1 is ENHRY, CDR2 SYGVKD. After removal of 4 bases from V and 7 bases from J, the junction contained 10 bases not matched to a gene. This CDR3 is built from 14 residues. The CDR3: CAISAKDRAREQYV. The CDR3 coding sequence is TGTGCCATCAGTGCAAAAGACAGGGCGCGGGAGCAGTACGTC.

The chain recombines TRBV7-3 with TRBJ2-7, with 9 bases fitting TRBD2. Trimming cost V 0 bases and J 4 bases; bases outside gene matches: 4. The length of the CDR3 is 15 residues. The V gene's germline CDR1 is SGHTA and CDR2 FQGTGA. The CDR3 sequence: CASSLTGAGGYEQYF. In nucleotides, the CDR3 is TGTGCCAGCAGCTTAACCGGAGCGGGGGGTTACGAGCAGTACTTC.

In its sample, this clone was seen a few times. This chain links TRBV2 with TRBJ1-5, with a tentative D call TRBD1 (6 bases). Germline-derived CDR1 and CDR2 are SNHLY and FYNNEI. CDR3 size: 13 residues. V was pared by 8 bases and J by 7 bases, with 15 bases between. The chain's CDR3 is CASGGRAQQPQHF. DNA of the CDR3: TGTGCCAGCGGGGGCAGGGCCCAACAGCCCCAGCATTTT. The complete variable domain, with remaining parts taken from reference TRBV2 and TRBJ1-5, reads EPEVTQTPSHQVTQMGQEVILRCVPISNHLYFYWYRQILGQKVEFLVSFYNNEISEKSEIFDDQFSVERPDGSNFTLKIRSTKLEDSAMYFCASGGRAQQPQHFGDGTRLSIL.